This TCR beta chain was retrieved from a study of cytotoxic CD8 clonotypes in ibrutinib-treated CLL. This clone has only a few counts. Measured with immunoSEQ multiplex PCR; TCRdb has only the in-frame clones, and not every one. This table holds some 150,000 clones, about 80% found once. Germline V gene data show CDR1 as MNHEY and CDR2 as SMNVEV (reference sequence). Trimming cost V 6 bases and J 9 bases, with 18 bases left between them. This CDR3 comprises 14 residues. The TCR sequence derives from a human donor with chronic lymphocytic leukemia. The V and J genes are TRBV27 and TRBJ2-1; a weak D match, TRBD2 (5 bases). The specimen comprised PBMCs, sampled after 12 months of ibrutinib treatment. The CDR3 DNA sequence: TGTGCCAGCAGGAAACTGAGCGGTTTGGGTGAGCAGTTCTTC. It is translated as CASRKLSGLGEQFF.